Listed below are T cell receptor beta chains from one sample, sequenced in a study of T-cell memory formation after mild COVID-19. TCRdb redid the calling of the 5' RACE reads with MiXCR, one entry per CDR3 protein. The sample has about 170,000 distinct CDR3 sequences; roughly 13% are singletons. The sequenced material came from PBMCs or a T cell subset sorted from them (not recorded which). These receptors came from a man in his late teens or twenties who had mild COVID-19 (a few samples of this study predate the infection). Cell type and time point are not known. Each CDR3 is given with its conserved first and last residue. The order of the fields is D gene, V gene, clone size, J gene, CDR3 DNA, CDR3 protein. The D gene is left open where the match is weak. Not all rows give a size; the values are once, few, many and, for expanded clones, a class.

D gene: TRBD2
V gene: TRBV5-1
clone size: -
J gene: TRBJ2-5
CDR3 DNA: TGCGCCAGCAGCGCCCGCTGGACTAGCGGGGCAGAGACCCAGTACTTC
CDR3 protein: CASSARWTSGAETQYF

D gene: -
V gene: TRBV12-5
clone size: few
J gene: TRBJ2-5
CDR3 DNA: TGTGCTAGTGGTCCAGACCTCCAAGAGACCCAGTACTTC
CDR3 protein: CASGPDLQETQYF

D gene: -
V gene: TRBV2
clone size: -
J gene: TRBJ1-3
CDR3 DNA: TGTGCCAGCAGTGAAGCGCGGCAGGGAAACACCATATATTTT
CDR3 protein: CASSEARQGNTIYF

D gene: -
V gene: TRBV29-1
clone size: -
J gene: TRBJ2-7
CDR3 DNA: TGCAGCGTTGCCGACCAGTCCCCCTACGAGCAGTACTTC
CDR3 protein: CSVADQSPYEQYF

D gene: -
V gene: TRBV4-1
clone size: -
J gene: TRBJ2-7
CDR3 DNA: TGCGCCAGCAGCCAAGCCCCCGTTGGACCGCACGCCTACGAGCAGTACTTC
CDR3 protein: CASSQAPVGPHAYEQYF

D gene: -
V gene: TRBV10-3
clone size: few
J gene: TRBJ2-5
CDR3 DNA: TGTGCCATCAGTGTCGATCAAGAGACCCAGTACTTC
CDR3 protein: CAISVDQETQYF

D gene: -
V gene: TRBV5-1
clone size: few
J gene: TRBJ1-4
CDR3 DNA: TGCGCCAGCAGACGCGGGGCAACTAATGAAAAACTGTTTTTT
CDR3 protein: CASRRGATNEKLFF

D gene: TRBD1
V gene: TRBV6-2/TRBV6-3
clone size: -
J gene: TRBJ2-7
CDR3 DNA: TGTGCCAGCAGTTTGATGGGACAGGGGGACCACGAGCAGTACTTC
CDR3 protein: CASSLMGQGDHEQYF

D gene: -
V gene: TRBV18
clone size: few
J gene: TRBJ1-1
CDR3 DNA: TGTGCCAGCTCACCAACCCCTCCCGGTGAAGCTTTCTTT
CDR3 protein: CASSPTPPGEAFF

D gene: TRBD1
V gene: TRBV7-2
clone size: many
J gene: TRBJ2-1
CDR3 DNA: TGTGCCAGCAGCTTAGGACAGGGAGCCTACAATGAGCAGTTCTTC
CDR3 protein: CASSLGQGAYNEQFF

D gene: -
V gene: TRBV19
clone size: few
J gene: TRBJ2-2
CDR3 DNA: TGTGCCAGTAGGACGACAGGACACACCGGGGAGCTGTTTTTT
CDR3 protein: CASRTTGHTGELFF

D gene: -
V gene: TRBV18
clone size: many
J gene: TRBJ2-3
CDR3 DNA: TGTGCCAGCTCTTGGGACACAAATACGCAGTATTTT
CDR3 protein: CASSWDTNTQYF

D gene: -
V gene: TRBV20-1
clone size: -
J gene: TRBJ2-3
CDR3 DNA: TGCAGTGCTTCAACGGGCCTTAATACGCAGTATTTT
CDR3 protein: CSASTGLNTQYF

D gene: -
V gene: TRBV7-2
clone size: many
J gene: TRBJ2-6
CDR3 DNA: TGTGCCAGCAGCTTACGAGGGCCCTTGACTTTC
CDR3 protein: CASSLRGPLTF

D gene: TRBD2
V gene: TRBV7-9
clone size: few
J gene: TRBJ2-7
CDR3 DNA: TGTGCCAGCAGCTCCGCGGGGGGCGGGAAGCAGTACTTC
CDR3 protein: CASSSAGGGKQYF

D gene: TRBD1
V gene: TRBV11-2
clone size: -
J gene: TRBJ1-1
CDR3 DNA: TGTGCCAGCAGCTTTGGGACAGGGAGGGGAGCTTTCTTT
CDR3 protein: CASSFGTGRGAFF

D gene: -
V gene: TRBV12-3/TRBV12-4
clone size: -
J gene: TRBJ2-7
CDR3 DNA: TGTGCTAGTGGGGGCCCTTCGGAGCAGTACTTC
CDR3 protein: CASGGPSEQYF

D gene: TRBD1
V gene: TRBV4-1
clone size: many
J gene: TRBJ1-1
CDR3 DNA: TGCGCCAGCAGCTTTGGGACAGCGGAGGATGGTGAAGCTTTCTTT
CDR3 protein: CASSFGTAEDGEAFF

D gene: -
V gene: TRBV4-2
clone size: few
J gene: TRBJ1-2
CDR3 DNA: TGTGCCAGCAGCCAAACTCTACAGGGTATCTATGGCTACACCTTC
CDR3 protein: CASSQTLQGIYGYTF

D gene: -
V gene: TRBV21-1
clone size: -
J gene: TRBJ1-2
CDR3 DNA: TGTGCCAGGATTTTCTGGACAGGGGCAGGCTACACCTTC
CDR3 protein: CARIFWTGAGYTF

D gene: -
V gene: TRBV12-3/TRBV12-4
clone size: many
J gene: TRBJ1-3
CDR3 DNA: TGTGCCAGCAGTCCCGGGACCGGGTTTTTCACCATATATTTT
CDR3 protein: CASSPGTGFFTIYF

D gene: TRBD2
V gene: TRBV7-8
clone size: -
J gene: TRBJ2-1
CDR3 DNA: TGTGCCAGCAGCTTAGACACAGGAAACATCGGGACTAGCGGGGGCCGGGGCTACAATGAGCAGTTCTTC
CDR3 protein: CASSLDTGNIGTSGGRGYNEQFF

D gene: -
V gene: TRBV5-1
clone size: few
J gene: TRBJ2-5
CDR3 DNA: TGCGCCAGCAGCTTGAAGCCTGGGGCATCAGAGACCCAGTACTTC
CDR3 protein: CASSLKPGASETQYF

D gene: -
V gene: TRBV6-5
clone size: -
J gene: TRBJ1-1
CDR3 DNA: TGTGCCAGCAGTAATGCCGGGAGGATTCGGGGATTTAACACTGAAGCTTTCTTT
CDR3 protein: CASSNAGRIRGFNTEAFF

D gene: -
V gene: TRBV6-2/TRBV6-3
clone size: -
J gene: TRBJ1-2
CDR3 DNA: TGTGCCAGCAGTTACGCGGACATTATTGGCTACACCTTC
CDR3 protein: CASSYADIIGYTF

D gene: TRBD1
V gene: TRBV6-2/TRBV6-3
clone size: few
J gene: TRBJ1-5
CDR3 DNA: TGTGCCAGCAGAGGACAGGGGAGAGTCAATCAGCCCCAGCATTTT
CDR3 protein: CASRGQGRVNQPQHF

D gene: TRBD2
V gene: TRBV20-1
clone size: few
J gene: TRBJ2-3
CDR3 DNA: TGCAGTGCTGGACAGATCGGCGGGGGGGCAGATACGCAGTATTTT
CDR3 protein: CSAGQIGGGADTQYF

D gene: -
V gene: TRBV6-2/TRBV6-3
clone size: many
J gene: TRBJ2-2
CDR3 DNA: TGTGCCAGCAGTCAAGGACTCTATGCTCGACAACTCCCCCCCACTTACGCGAACACCGGGGAGCTGTTTTTT
CDR3 protein: CASSQGLYARQLPPTYANTGELFF

D gene: TRBD1
V gene: TRBV9
clone size: -
J gene: TRBJ1-6
CDR3 DNA: TGTGCCAGCAGCGCGCAGGGGGCATTTCGCTCACCCCTCCACTTT
CDR3 protein: CASSAQGAFRSPLHF

D gene: -
V gene: TRBV20-1
clone size: few
J gene: TRBJ2-4
CDR3 DNA: TGCAGTGCACCCGGTACCAGAGAAGCCAAAAACATTCAGTACTTC
CDR3 protein: CSAPGTREAKNIQYF

D gene: -
V gene: TRBV7-2
clone size: many
J gene: TRBJ1-5
CDR3 DNA: TGTGCCAGCAGCTTAACAGGCGTGGGGGGCGGTCAGCCCCAGCATTTT
CDR3 protein: CASSLTGVGGGQPQHF

D gene: -
V gene: TRBV6-1
clone size: -
J gene: TRBJ2-3
CDR3 DNA: TGTGCCAGCATTGCGGCCATTCGTGCAGATACGCAGTATTTT
CDR3 protein: CASIAAIRADTQYF

D gene: -
V gene: TRBV6-2/TRBV6-3
clone size: -
J gene: TRBJ1-3
CDR3 DNA: TGTGCCAGCGGCGAAGACCTCTCTGGAAACACCATATATTTT
CDR3 protein: CASGEDLSGNTIYF

D gene: -
V gene: TRBV3-1
clone size: many
J gene: TRBJ1-1
CDR3 DNA: TGTGCCAGCAGCCGGGGTATGAACACTGAAGCTTTCTTT
CDR3 protein: CASSRGMNTEAFF

D gene: -
V gene: TRBV9
clone size: few
J gene: TRBJ1-4
CDR3 DNA: TGTGCCAGCAGCGTAGCAGGACATACTAATGAAAAACTGTTTTTT
CDR3 protein: CASSVAGHTNEKLFF

D gene: -
V gene: TRBV7-9
clone size: few
J gene: TRBJ1-6
CDR3 DNA: TGTGCCAGCAGCGCGGTACAGGTGTCACCCCTCCACTTT
CDR3 protein: CASSAVQVSPLHF

D gene: -
V gene: TRBV3-1
clone size: -
J gene: TRBJ2-3
CDR3 DNA: TGTGCCAGCAGCCAAGATGGCGGCACAGATACGCAGTATTTT
CDR3 protein: CASSQDGGTDTQYF

D gene: TRBD1
V gene: TRBV6-2/TRBV6-3
clone size: -
J gene: TRBJ2-3
CDR3 DNA: TGTGCCAGCAGTTACCCCTCCGCCATCACAGGGGGTTTAATGGATACGCAGTATTTT
CDR3 protein: CASSYPSAITGGLMDTQYF

D gene: -
V gene: TRBV10-3
clone size: -
J gene: TRBJ2-1
CDR3 DNA: TGTGCCATCAGTGACTCCCCGGCGGCGTATGAGCAGTTCTTC
CDR3 protein: CAISDSPAAYEQFF

D gene: TRBD2
V gene: TRBV4-2
clone size: -
J gene: TRBJ2-1
CDR3 DNA: TGTGCCAGCAGCCACGGGACTAGCGGGGGGCGTGTCCATGAGCAGTTCTTC
CDR3 protein: CASSHGTSGGRVHEQFF

D gene: TRBD1
V gene: TRBV29-1
clone size: many
J gene: TRBJ2-7
CDR3 DNA: TGCAGCGTTGTGTTCGGGACAGGGGGTTACTACGAGCAGTACTTC
CDR3 protein: CSVVFGTGGYYEQYF

D gene: -
V gene: TRBV29-1
clone size: many
J gene: TRBJ2-5
CDR3 DNA: TGCAGCGTACAGGACGGAAACCAAGAGACCCAGTACTTC
CDR3 protein: CSVQDGNQETQYF

D gene: TRBD1
V gene: TRBV7-2
clone size: -
J gene: TRBJ2-6
CDR3 DNA: TGTGCCAGCACACCCACAGGGGCCCCCTCTGGGGCCAACGTCCTGACTTTC
CDR3 protein: CASTPTGAPSGANVLTF

D gene: -
V gene: TRBV7-2
clone size: few
J gene: TRBJ2-3
CDR3 DNA: TGTGCCAGCAGCTCTAGGATGGGGAGGGATACGCAGTATTTT
CDR3 protein: CASSSRMGRDTQYF

D gene: TRBD2
V gene: TRBV7-2
clone size: -
J gene: TRBJ2-2
CDR3 DNA: TGTGCCAGCAGCTCGAGACTAGCGGGGGTCATGACCGGGGAGCTGTTTTTT
CDR3 protein: CASSSRLAGVMTGELFF

D gene: TRBD2
V gene: TRBV28
clone size: -
J gene: TRBJ2-3
CDR3 DNA: TGTGCCAGCAGTCCACCGCTAGCGGGACGGACAGATACGCAGTATTTT
CDR3 protein: CASSPPLAGRTDTQYF

D gene: TRBD2
V gene: TRBV5-1
clone size: few
J gene: TRBJ2-1
CDR3 DNA: TGCGCCAGCAGCAACTCAGCGGGGGGGCAAAATGAGCAGTTCTTC
CDR3 protein: CASSNSAGGQNEQFF

D gene: TRBD2
V gene: TRBV6-6
clone size: few
J gene: TRBJ2-5
CDR3 DNA: TGTGCCAGCAGTTACTCGGGGCAGCGGGGCCAAGAGACCCAGTACTTC
CDR3 protein: CASSYSGQRGQETQYF

D gene: TRBD2
V gene: TRBV10-2
clone size: many
J gene: TRBJ2-3
CDR3 DNA: TGCGCCAGCAGACTAGCGGGGGGGGCGGATACGCAGTATTTT
CDR3 protein: CASRLAGGADTQYF

D gene: -
V gene: TRBV11-2
clone size: -
J gene: TRBJ1-1
CDR3 DNA: TGTGCCAGCAGCTTAGGGGGGGAAGCCCGAGCTTTCTTT
CDR3 protein: CASSLGGEARAFF

D gene: TRBD2
V gene: TRBV7-8
clone size: many
J gene: TRBJ2-3
CDR3 DNA: TGTGCCAGCAGCTTAGTTAGCGGGGGAGTAACAGATACGCAGTATTTT
CDR3 protein: CASSLVSGGVTDTQYF

D gene: -
V gene: TRBV4-3
clone size: few
J gene: TRBJ1-2
CDR3 DNA: TGCGCCAGCAGCCCAACGATGGCGGGGGACTATGGCTACACCTTC
CDR3 protein: CASSPTMAGDYGYTF